This T cell receptor (beta chain) was captured in a study of Tregs in tolerant kidney transplant recipients. Details on this clone: Its target is not known. The CDR3 end lies 3 residues beyond the end of the read and is filled in from the germline J gene.

The germline V gene has CDR1 SGHTS and CDR2 YDEGEE. Trimming removed 1 base at V and 6 bases at J, with 4 bases between. The CDR3 covers 11 residues. Recipient PBMCs carried a CFSE label and met irradiated graft donor PBMCs for over five days before FACS sorting. Profiling relied on immunoSEQ multiplex PCR, and the TCRdb table lists in-frame clones only, not all of them. The clone table shows some 2,200 clones, with the ten largest holding 17%. The sample in question was CD4+ T cells from blood cultured with allogeneic cells, obtained before the transplant. The TCR sequence derives from a human patient who received a combined kidney and bone marrow transplant. The chain employs TRBV5-8 and TRBJ1-1; D is unresolved. The covered CDR3 bases are TGTGCCAGCAGCTTGCCGTCTGAA. As protein: CASSLPSE. The entire CDR3 protein is CASSLPSEAFF.